This TCR beta chain was documented in a study of cytomegalovirus exposure and HLA in healthy donors. The CDR3 contains 12 residues. The germline V gene encodes CDR1 ENHRY and CDR2 SYGVKD. Trimming shortened V by 8 bases and J by 3 bases, and 11 bases separated the two germline ends. This clone was detected once. 13 Jbeta primers and 60 Vbeta primers were used for the PCR. Data came from immunoSEQ multiplex PCR; TCRdb stores just in-frame clones and leaves some out. There are about 160,000 clones in the sample; roughly 80% occur only once, and approximately 1.2% lies in the top ten. The material sequenced was PBMCs. V is TRBV10-3 and J is TRBJ2-7, with a tentative D call TRBD1 (6 bases). The source is a man younger than 45 in good health and CMV-seronegative. CDR3 protein: CAIRDNLYEQYF. The CDR3 DNA reads TGTGCCATCCGGGACAACCTCTACGAGCAGTACTTC.